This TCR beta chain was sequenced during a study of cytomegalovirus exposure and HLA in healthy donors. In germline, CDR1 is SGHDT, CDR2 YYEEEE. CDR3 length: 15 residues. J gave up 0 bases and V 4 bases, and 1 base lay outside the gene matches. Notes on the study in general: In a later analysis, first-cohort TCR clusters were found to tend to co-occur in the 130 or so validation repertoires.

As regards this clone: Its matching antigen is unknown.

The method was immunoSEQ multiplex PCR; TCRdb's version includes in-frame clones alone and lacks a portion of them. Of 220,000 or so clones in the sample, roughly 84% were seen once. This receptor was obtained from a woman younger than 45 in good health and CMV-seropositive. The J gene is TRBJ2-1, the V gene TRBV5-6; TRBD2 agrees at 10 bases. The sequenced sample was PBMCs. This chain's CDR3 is CASSGTSDSYNEQFF. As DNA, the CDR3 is TGTGCCAGCAGCGGGACTAGCGACTCCTACAATGAGCAGTTCTTC. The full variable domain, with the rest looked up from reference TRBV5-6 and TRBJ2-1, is DAGVTQSPTHLIKTRGQQVTLRCSPKSGHDTVSWYQQALGQGPQFIFQYYEEEERQRGNFPDRFSGHQFPNYSSELNVNALLLGDSALYLCASSGTSDSYNEQFFGPGTRLTVL.